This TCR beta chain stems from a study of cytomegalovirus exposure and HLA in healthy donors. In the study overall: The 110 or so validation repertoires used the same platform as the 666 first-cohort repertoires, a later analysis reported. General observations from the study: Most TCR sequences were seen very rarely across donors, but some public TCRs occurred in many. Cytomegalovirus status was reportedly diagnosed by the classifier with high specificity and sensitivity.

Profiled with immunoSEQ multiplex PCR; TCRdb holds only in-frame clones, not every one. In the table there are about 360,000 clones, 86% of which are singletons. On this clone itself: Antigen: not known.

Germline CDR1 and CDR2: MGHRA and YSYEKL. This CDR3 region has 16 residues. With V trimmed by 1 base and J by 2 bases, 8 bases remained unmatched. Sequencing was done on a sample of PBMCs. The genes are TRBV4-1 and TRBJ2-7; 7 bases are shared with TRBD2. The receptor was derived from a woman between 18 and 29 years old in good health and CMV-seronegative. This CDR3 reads CASSQGGGEATYEQYF. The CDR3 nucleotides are TGCGCCAGCAGCCAAGGTGGGGGGGAGGCGACCTACGAGCAGTACTTC.